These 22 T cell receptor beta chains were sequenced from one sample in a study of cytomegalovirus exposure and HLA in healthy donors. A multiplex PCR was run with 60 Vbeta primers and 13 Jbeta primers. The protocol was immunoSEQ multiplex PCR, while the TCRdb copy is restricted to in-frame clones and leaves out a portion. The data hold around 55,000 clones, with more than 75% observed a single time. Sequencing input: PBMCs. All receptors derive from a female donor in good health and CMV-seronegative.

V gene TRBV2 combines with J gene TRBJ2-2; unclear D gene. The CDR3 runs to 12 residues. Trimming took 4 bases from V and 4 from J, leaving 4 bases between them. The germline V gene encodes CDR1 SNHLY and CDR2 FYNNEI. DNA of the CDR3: TGTGCCAGCAGTGTCGGCACCGGGGAGCTGTTTTTT. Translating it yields CASSVGTGELFF. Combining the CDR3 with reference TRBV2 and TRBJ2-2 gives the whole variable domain EPEVTQTPSHQVTQMGQEVILRCVPISNHLYFYWYRQILGQKVEFLVSFYNNEISEKSEIFDDQFSVERPDGSNFTLKIRSTKLEDSAMYFCASSVGTGELFFGEGSRLTVL.

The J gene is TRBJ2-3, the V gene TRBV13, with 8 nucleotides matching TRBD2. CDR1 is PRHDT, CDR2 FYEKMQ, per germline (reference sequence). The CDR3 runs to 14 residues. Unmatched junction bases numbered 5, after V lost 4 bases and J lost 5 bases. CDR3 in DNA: TGTGCCAGCAGCTACGGGACTAGGGGAGATACGCAGTATTTT. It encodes CASSYGTRGDTQYF.

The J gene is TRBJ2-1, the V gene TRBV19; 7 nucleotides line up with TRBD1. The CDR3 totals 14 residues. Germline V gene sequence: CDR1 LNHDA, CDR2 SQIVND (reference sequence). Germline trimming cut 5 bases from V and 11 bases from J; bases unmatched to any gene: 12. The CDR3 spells CASSAADRTPQQFF. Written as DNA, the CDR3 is TGTGCCAGTAGTGCCGCGGACAGGACTCCTCAGCAGTTCTTC.

CDR3 sequence: CASSSSGLREQFF. The CDR3 bases are TGTGCCAGCAGCTCCTCAGGGCTCAGGGAGCAGTTCTTC. The rearrangement links TRBV7-2 to TRBJ2-1; possible D gene TRBD1, 5 bases. Trimming removed 4 bases from V and 10 bases from J, with 14 bases in between. This CDR3 spans 13 amino acids. Germline V CDR1 and CDR2: SGHTA, FQGNSA.

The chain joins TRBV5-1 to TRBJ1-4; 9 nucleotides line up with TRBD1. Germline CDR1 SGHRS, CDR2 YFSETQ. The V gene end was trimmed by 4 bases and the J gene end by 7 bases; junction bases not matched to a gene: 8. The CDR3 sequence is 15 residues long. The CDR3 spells CASSETGGVGEKLFF. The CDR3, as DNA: TGCGCCAGCAGCGAAACAGGGGGCGTGGGTGAAAAACTGTTTTTT.

The CDR3 sequence: CASSYRGTRNTIYF. DNA of the CDR3: TGTGCCAGCAGTTACCGGGGGACCCGAAACACCATATATTTT. This chain joins TRBV6-5 and TRBJ1-3; a possible D gene is TRBD1 (5 bases). CDR1 is MNHEY, CDR2 SVGAGI, per germline. This CDR3 region has 14 residues. Trimming removed 2 bases from V and 5 bases from J, with 10 bases in between.

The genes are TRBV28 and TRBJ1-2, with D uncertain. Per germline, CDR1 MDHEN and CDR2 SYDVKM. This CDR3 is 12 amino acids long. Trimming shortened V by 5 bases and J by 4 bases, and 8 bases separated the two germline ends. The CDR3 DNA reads TGTGCCAGCAGTGTCACAGCCTATGGCTACACCTTC. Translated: CASSVTAYGYTF.

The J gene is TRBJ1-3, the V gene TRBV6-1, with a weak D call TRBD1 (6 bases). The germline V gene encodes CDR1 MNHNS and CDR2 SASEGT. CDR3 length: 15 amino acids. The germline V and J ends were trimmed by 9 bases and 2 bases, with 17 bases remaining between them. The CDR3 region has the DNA TGTGCCAGTGGGGCAGGGGTTGAAGCTGGAAACACCATATATTTT. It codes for CASGAGVEAGNTIYF.

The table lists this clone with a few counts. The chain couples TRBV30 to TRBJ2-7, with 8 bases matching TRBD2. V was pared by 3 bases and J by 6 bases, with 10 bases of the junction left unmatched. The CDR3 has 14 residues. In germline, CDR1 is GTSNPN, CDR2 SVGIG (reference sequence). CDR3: CAWSRTSTNGEQYF. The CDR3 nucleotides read TGTGCCTGGAGCAGGACTAGCACAAACGGCGAGCAGTACTTC.

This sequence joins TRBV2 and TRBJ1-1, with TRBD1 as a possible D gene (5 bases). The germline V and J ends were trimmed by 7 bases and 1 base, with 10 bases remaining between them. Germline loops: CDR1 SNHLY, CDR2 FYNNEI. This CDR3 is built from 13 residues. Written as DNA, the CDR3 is TGTGCCAGCACCCAGGGTCGGAACACTGAAGCTTTCTTT. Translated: CASTQGRNTEAFF.

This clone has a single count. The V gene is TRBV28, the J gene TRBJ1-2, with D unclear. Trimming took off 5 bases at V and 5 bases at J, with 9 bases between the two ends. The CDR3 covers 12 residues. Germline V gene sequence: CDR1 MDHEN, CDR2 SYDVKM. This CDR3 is CASSMTGYGYTF. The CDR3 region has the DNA TGTGCCAGCAGTATGACGGGATATGGCTACACCTTC.

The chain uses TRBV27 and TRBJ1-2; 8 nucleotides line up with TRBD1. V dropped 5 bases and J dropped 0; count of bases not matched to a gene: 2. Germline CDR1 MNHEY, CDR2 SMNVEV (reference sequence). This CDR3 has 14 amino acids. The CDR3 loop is CASSRQGSNYGYTF. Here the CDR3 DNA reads TGTGCCAGCAGTAGACAGGGGTCTAACTATGGCTACACCTTC.

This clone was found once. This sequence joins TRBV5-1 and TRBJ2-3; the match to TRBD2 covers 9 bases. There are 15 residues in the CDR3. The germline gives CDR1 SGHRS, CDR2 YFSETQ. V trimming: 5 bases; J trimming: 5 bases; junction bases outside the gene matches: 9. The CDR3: CASRAAAGGKDTQYF. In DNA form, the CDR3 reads TGCGCCAGCAGAGCGGCGGCGGGGGGGAAAGATACGCAGTATTTT. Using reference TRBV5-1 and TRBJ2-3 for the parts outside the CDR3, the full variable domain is KAGVTQTPRYLIKTRGQQVTLSCSPISGHRSVSWYQQTPGQGLQFLFEYFSETQRNKGNFPGRFSGRQFSNSRSEMNVSTLELGDSALYLCASRAAAGGKDTQYFGPGTRLTVL.

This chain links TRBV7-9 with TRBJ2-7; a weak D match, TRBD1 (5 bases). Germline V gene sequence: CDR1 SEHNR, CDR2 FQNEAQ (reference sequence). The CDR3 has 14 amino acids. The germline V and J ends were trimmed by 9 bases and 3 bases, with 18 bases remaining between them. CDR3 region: CASSGQDRVYEQYF. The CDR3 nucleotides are TGTGCCAGTTCAGGCCAAGACAGAGTCTACGAGCAGTACTTC. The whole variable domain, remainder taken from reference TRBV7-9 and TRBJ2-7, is DTGVSQNPRHKITKRGQNVTFRCDPISEHNRLYWYRQTLGQGPEFLTYFQNEAQLEKSRLLSDRFSAERPKGSFSTLEIQRTEQGDSAMYLCASSGQDRVYEQYFGPGTRLTVT.

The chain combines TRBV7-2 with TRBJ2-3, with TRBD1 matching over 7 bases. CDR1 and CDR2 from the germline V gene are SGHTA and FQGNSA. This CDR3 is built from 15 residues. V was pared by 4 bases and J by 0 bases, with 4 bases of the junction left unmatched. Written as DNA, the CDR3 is TGTGCCAGCAGCTCGGGACAGACTAGCACAGATACGCAGTATTTT. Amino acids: CASSSGQTSTDTQYF.

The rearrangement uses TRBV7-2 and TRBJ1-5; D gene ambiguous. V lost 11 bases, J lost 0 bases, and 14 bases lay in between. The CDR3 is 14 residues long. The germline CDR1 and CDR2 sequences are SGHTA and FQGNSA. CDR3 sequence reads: CASRAFGSNQPQHF. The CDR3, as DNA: TGTGCCTCGAGAGCCTTCGGTAGCAATCAGCCCCAGCATTTT.

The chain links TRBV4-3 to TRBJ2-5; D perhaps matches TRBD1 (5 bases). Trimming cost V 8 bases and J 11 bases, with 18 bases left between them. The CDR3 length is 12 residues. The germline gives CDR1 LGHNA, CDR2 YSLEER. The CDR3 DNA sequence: TGCGCCAGCGGATCGAATGGGGCTAGGCAGTACTTC. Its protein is CASGSNGARQYF.

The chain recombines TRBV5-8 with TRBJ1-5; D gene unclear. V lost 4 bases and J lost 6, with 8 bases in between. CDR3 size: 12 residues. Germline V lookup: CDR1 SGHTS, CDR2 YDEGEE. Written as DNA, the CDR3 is TGTGCCAGCAGCCTATCGGGTCAGCCCCAGCATTTT. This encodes CASSLSGQPQHF. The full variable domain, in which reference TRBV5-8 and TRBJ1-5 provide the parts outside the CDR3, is EAGVTQSPTHLIKTRGQQATLRCSPISGHTSVYWYQQALGLGLQFLLWYDEGEERNRGNFPPRFSGRQFPNYSSELNVNALELEDSALYLCASSLSGQPQHFGDGTRLSIL.

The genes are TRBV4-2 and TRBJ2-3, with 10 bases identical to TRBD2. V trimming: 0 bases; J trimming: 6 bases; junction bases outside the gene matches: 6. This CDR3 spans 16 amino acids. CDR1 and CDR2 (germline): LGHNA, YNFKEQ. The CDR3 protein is CASSQDRLAGADTQYF. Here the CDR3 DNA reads TGTGCCAGCAGCCAAGATCGTCTAGCGGGGGCGGATACGCAGTATTTT.

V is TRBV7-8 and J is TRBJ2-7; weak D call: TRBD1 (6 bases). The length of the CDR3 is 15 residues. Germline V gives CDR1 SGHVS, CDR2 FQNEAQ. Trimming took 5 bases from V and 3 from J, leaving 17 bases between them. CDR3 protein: CASSPSLRDIYEQYF. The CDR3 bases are TGTGCCAGCAGCCCCTCCCTCCGGGACATCTACGAGCAGTACTTC.

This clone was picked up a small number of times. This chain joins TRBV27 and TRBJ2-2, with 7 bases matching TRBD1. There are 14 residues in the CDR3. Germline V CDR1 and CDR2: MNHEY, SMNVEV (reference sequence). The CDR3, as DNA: TGTTCCTCCGGTACAGGGGTCTACACCGGGGAGCTGTTTTTT. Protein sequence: CSSGTGVYTGELFF.

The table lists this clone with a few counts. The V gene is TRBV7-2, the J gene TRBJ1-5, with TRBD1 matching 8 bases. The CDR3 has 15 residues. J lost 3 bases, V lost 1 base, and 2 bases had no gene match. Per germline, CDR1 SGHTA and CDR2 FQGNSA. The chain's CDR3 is CASSLGTGYNQPQHF. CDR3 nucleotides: TGTGCCAGCAGCTTAGGGACAGGGTACAATCAGCCCCAGCATTTT.